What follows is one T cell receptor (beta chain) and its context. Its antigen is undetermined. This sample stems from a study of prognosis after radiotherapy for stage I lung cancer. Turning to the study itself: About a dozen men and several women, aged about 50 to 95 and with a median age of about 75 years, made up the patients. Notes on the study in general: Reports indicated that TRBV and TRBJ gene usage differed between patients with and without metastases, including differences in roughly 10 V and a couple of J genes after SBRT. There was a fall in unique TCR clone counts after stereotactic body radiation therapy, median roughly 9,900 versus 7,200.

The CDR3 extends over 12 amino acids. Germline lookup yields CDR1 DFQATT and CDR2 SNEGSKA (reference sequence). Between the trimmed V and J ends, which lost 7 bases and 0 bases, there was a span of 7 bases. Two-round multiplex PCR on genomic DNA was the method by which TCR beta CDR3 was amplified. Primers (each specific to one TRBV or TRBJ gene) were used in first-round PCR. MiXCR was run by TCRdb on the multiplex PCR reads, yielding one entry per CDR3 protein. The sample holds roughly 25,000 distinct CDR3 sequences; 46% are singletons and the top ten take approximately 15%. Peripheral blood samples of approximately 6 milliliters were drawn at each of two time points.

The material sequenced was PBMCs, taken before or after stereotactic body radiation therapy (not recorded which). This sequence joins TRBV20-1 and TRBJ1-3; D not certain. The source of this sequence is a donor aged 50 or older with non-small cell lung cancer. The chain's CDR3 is CSVPSSGNTIYF. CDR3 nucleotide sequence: TGCAGTGTCCCTAGCTCTGGAAACACCATATATTTT.